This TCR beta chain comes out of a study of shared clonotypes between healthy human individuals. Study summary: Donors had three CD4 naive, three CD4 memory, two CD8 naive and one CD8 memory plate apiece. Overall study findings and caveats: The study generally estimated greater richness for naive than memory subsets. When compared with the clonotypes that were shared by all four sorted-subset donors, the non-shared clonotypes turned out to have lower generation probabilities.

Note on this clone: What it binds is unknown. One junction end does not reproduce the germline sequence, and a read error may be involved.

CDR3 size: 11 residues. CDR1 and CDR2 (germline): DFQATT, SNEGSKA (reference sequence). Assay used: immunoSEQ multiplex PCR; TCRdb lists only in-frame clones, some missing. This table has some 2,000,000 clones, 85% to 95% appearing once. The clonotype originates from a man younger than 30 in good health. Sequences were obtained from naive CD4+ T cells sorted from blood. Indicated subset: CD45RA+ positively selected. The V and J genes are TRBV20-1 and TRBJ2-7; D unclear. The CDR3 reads CSAPTSHEQYF. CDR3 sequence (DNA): TGCAGTGCTCCCACCTCCCACGAGCAGTACTTC.